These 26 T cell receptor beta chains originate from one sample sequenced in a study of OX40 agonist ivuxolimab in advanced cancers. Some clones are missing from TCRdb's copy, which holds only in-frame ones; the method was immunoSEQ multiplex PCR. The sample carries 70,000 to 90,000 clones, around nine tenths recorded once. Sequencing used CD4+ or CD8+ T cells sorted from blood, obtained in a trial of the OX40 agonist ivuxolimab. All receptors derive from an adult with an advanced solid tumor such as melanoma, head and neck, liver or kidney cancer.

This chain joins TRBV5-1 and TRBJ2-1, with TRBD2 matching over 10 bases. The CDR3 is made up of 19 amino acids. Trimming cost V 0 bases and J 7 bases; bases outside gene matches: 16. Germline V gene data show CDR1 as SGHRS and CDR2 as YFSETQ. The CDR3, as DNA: TGCGCCAGCAGCTTGGGGGGGCTTCATACTAGCGGGATAAGAAATGAGCAGTTCTTC. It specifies CASSLGGLHTSGIRNEQFF.

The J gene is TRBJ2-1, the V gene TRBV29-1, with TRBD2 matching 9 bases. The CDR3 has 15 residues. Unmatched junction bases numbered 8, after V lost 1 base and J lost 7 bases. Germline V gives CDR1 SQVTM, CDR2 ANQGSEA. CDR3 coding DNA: TGCAGCGTTGAAGTGTGGGCGGGAGGGAGGAATGAGCAGTTCTTC. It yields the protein CSVEVWAGGRNEQFF.

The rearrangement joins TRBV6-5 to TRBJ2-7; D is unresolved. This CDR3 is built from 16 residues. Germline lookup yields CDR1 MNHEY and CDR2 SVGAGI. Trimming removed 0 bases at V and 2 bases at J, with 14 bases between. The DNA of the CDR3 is TGTGCCAGCAGTTACTCGAAGGCCTTATCCGCCTACGAGCAGTACTTC. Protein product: CASSYSKALSAYEQYF.

This CDR3 is CASSKGNRDYRYEQYF. The DNA of the CDR3 is TGTGCCAGCAGCAAAGGCAACAGGGATTACCGCTACGAGCAGTACTTC. The chain carries TRBV21-1 and TRBJ2-7; no check of the table's D call, TRBD1, against the DNA was made. TRBV21-1 is tagged as a pseudogene. This CDR3 has 16 amino acids.

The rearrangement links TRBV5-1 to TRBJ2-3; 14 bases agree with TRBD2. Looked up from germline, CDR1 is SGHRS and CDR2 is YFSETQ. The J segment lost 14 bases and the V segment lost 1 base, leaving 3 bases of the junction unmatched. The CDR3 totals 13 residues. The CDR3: CASSLMGLAGAYF. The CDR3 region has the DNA TGCGCCAGCAGCTTGATGGGACTAGCGGGAGCGTATTTT.

CDR3 nucleotides: TGTGCCAGAAGCCTCCTAAGGGAGCAGTTCTTC. Its protein product is CARSLLREQFF. The V call is TRBV5-3, the J call TRBJ2-1; D remains unclear. TRBV5-3 is an ORF; its function is uncertain. This CDR3 has 11 residues. V lost 4 bases and J 10 bases, leaving 9 bases between the germline ends.

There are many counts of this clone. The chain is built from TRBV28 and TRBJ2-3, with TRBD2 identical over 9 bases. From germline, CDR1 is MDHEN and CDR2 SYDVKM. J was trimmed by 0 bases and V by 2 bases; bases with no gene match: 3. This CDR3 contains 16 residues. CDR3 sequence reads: CASSLTSGRSTDTQYF. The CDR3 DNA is TGTGCCAGCAGTTTAACCAGCGGGAGGAGCACAGATACGCAGTATTTT.

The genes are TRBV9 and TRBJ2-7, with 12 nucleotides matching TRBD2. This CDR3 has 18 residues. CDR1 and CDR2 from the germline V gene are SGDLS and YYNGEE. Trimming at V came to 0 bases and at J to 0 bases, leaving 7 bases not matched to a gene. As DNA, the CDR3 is TGTGCCAGCAGCGTAGAAGGACTAGCGGGACATCTCTCCTACGAGCAGTACTTC. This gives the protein CASSVEGLAGHLSYEQYF.

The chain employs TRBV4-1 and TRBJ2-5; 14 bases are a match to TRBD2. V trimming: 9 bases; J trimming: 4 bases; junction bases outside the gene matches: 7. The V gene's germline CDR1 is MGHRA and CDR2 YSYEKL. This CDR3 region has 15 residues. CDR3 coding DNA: TGCGCCAGTCGTGCCGGACTAGCGGGAGGAGAGACCCAGTACTTC. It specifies CASRAGLAGGETQYF.

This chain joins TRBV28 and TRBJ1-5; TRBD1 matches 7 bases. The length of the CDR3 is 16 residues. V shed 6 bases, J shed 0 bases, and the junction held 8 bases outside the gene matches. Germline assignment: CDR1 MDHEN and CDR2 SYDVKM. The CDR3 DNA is TGTGCCAGCAGCCAACCCAGGGGGGCTAGCAATCAGCCCCAGCATTTT. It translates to CASSQPRGASNQPQHF.

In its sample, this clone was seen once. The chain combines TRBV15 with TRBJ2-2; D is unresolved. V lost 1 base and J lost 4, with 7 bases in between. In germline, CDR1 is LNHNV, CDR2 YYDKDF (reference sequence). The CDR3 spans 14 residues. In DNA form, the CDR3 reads TGTGCCACCAGCAGAGCTGGGGTCACCGGGGAGCTGTTTTTT. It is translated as CATSRAGVTGELFF.

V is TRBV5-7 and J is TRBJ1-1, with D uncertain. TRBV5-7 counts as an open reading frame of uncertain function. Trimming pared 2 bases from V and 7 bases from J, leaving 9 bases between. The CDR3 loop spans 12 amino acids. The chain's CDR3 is CASSLERDEAFF. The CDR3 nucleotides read TGTGCCAGCAGCTTAGAAAGGGATGAAGCTTTCTTT.

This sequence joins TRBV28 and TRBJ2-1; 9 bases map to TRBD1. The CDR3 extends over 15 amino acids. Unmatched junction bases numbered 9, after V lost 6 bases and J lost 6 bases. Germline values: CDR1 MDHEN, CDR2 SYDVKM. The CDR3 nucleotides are TGTGCCAGCAGCCCACAGGGGGCGGAGGCCAATGAGCAGTTCTTC. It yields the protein CASSPQGAEANEQFF.

The DNA of the CDR3 is TGCAGCGTGGGGCACCGGGAAACTGAAGCTTTCTTT. Protein product: CSVGHRETEAFF. The chain couples TRBV29-1 to TRBJ1-1, with D possibly TRBD1 on 5 matching bases. The V gene's germline CDR1 is SQVTM and CDR2 ANQGSEA. The CDR3 is 12 residues long. Trimming pared 6 bases from V and 5 bases from J, leaving 13 bases between.

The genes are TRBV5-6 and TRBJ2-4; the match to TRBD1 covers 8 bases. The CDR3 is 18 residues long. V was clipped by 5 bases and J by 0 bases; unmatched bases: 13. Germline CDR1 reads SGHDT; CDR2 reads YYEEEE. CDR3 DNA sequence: TGTGCCAGCAGTTCGGTCGGCAGGGGGCTTTTAGCCAAAAACATTCAGTACTTC. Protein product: CASSSVGRGLLAKNIQYF.

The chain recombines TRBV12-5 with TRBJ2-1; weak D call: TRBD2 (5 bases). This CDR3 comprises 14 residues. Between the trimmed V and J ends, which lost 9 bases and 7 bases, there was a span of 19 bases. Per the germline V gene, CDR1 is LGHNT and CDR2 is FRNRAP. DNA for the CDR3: TGTGCTAGCGTGAGGGCCCTAAAAGGGAATGAGCAGTTCTTC. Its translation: CASVRALKGNEQFF.

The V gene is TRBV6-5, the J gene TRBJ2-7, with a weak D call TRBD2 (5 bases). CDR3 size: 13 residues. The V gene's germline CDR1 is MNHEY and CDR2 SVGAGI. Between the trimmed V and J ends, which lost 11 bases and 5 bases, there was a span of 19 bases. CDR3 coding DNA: TGTGCCGGAAGGTTAGGACCGAGGGACGAGCAGTACTTC. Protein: CAGRLGPRDEQYF.

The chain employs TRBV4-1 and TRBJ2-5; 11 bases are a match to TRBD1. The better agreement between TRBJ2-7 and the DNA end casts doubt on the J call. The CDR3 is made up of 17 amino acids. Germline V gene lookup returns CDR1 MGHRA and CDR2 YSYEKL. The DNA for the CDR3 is TGCGCCAGCAGCCAAAACCCCGGGACAGGGGGCTCCTACGAGCAGTACTTC. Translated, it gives CASSQNPGTGGSYEQYF.

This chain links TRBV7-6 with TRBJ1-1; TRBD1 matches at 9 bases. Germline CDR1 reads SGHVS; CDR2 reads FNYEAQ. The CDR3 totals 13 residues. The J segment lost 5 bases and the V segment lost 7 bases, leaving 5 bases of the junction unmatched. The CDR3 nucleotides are TGTGCCAGCAAACAGGGGGCGGAGACTGAAGCTTTCTTT. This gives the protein CASKQGAETEAFF.

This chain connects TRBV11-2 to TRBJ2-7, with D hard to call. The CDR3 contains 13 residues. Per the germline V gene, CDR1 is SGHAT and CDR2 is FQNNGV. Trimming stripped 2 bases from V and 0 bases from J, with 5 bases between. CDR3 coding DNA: TGTGCCAGCAGCTTATCTACCTCCTACGAGCAGTACTTC. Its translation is CASSLSTSYEQYF.

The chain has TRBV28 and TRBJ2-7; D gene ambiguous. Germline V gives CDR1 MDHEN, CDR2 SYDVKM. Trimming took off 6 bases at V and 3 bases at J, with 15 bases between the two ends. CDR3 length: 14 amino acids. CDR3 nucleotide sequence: TGTGCCAGCAGCCTGCCAAACACCCTCTACGAGCAGTACTTC. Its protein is CASSLPNTLYEQYF.

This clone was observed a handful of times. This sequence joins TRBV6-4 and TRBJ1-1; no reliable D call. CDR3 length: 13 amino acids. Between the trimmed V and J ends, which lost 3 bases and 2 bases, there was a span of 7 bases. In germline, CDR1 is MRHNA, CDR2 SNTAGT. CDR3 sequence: CASSERFNTEAFF. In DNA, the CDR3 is TGTGCCAGCAGTGAGAGGTTCAACACTGAAGCTTTCTTT.

CDR3 DNA: TGTGCCAGCAGCCAAGATCCTAGCGGGAGAATCGGGGAGCTGTTTTTT. Amino acid sequence: CASSQDPSGRIGELFF. The chain combines TRBV4-2 with TRBJ2-2; 10 positions match TRBD2. With V trimmed by 0 bases and J by 7 bases, 5 bases remained unmatched. This CDR3 spans 16 amino acids. The germline gives CDR1 LGHNA, CDR2 YNFKEQ.

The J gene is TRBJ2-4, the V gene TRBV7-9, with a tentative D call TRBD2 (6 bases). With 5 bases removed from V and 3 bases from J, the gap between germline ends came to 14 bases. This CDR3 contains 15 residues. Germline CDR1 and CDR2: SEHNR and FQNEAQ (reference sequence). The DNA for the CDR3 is TGTGCCAGCAGCCCCGTAGCGGTGCTCAAAAACATTCAGTACTTC. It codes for CASSPVAVLKNIQYF.

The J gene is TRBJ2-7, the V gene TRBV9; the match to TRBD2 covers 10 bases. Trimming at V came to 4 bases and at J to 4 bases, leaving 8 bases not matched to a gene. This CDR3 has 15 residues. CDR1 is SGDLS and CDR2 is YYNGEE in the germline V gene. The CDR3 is CASSSRAGGPYEQYF. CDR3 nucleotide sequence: TGTGCCAGCAGCTCGAGAGCGGGAGGGCCGTACGAGCAGTACTTC. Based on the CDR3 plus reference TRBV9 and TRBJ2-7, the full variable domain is DSGVTQTPKHLITATGQRVTLRCSPRSGDLSVYWYQQSLDQGLQFLIQYYNGEERAKGNILERFSAQQFPDLHSELNLSSLELGDSALYFCASSSRAGGPYEQYFGPGTRLTVT.

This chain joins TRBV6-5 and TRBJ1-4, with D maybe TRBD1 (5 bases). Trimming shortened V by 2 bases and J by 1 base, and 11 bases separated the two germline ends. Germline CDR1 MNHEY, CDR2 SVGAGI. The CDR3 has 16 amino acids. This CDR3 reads CASSYRGLKTNEKLFF. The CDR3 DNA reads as TGTGCCAGCAGTTACCGGGGACTGAAAACTAATGAAAAACTGTTTTTT.